This T cell receptor (beta chain) was captured by sequencing in a study of cytotoxic CD8 clonotypes in ibrutinib-treated CLL. Turning to the study itself: After a median of around 70 months, approximately 15 patients stayed remitted and 12 progressed; responses had been partial in some 24 and complete in 2.

Clones were sequenced by immunoSEQ multiplex PCR, and TCRdb holds only the in-frame ones, with some missing. The sample records about 300,000 clones, more than 70% being singletons. Libraries of TCR beta were made from approximately 2 micrograms of genomic DNA that came from cryopreserved PBMCs. Sequences were derived from PBMCs, sampled at disease progression, from a patient treated with ibrutinib. This receptor was taken from a human donor with chronic lymphocytic leukemia.

CDR3 loop: CASSSDGTDEKLFF. The CDR3 region has the DNA TGTGCCAGCAGCTCAGACGGGACGGATGAAAAACTGTTTTTT. This chain joins TRBV7-2 and TRBJ1-4, with a tentative D call TRBD1 (5 bases). The CDR3 runs to 14 residues. V was trimmed by 4 bases and J by 6 bases, leaving 12 bases between them. CDR1 is SGHTA and CDR2 is FQGNSA in the germline V gene.